The 27 T cell receptor beta chains presented below share a single source sample, sequenced in a study of T cells in Graves' hyperthyroidism and ophthalmopathy (dated by TCRdb to the late 2010s). Library preparation employed multiplex PCR. The instrument given in TCRdb is Illumina HiSeq 2000. The TCR beta CDR3 regions were amplified from RNA transcripts. For the first round of RT-PCR on the TCR CDR3, the HTBI primer set was used together with the Qiagen OneStep RT-PCR kit. Clones were called with MiXCR by TCRdb after fastp trimmed the public reads at Q25, and only in-frame beta chains were retained. Every entry covers one CDR3 protein and lists the most common genes and DNA from its rows. In this sample the table shows a few hundred thousand distinct CDR3 sequences, approximately 15% of which occur a single time. Roughly a quarter of the sample is in the top ten clones. The sample consisted of blood. All receptors derive from a woman younger than 30 with Graves' hyperthyroidism that later progressed to Graves' ophthalmopathy.

This clonotype was counted many times. The V call is TRBV4-3, the J call TRBJ2-3; 13 nucleotides line up with TRBD2. Germline V gene lookup returns CDR1 LGHNA and CDR2 YSLEER. The CDR3 has 18 amino acids. V gave up 3 bases and J gave up 5 bases; unmatched junction bases: 11. The DNA of the CDR3 is TGCGCCAGCAGCCACGGACTAGCGGGAGTTCGGGGTGGAGATACGCAGTATTTT. Protein: CASSHGLAGVRGGDTQYF.

The V call is TRBV20-1, the J call TRBJ2-1; 13 bases agree with TRBD2. Germline CDR1 DFQATT, CDR2 SNEGSKA (reference sequence). V lost 1 base to trimming and J lost 2 bases; unmatched junction nucleotides: 8. CDR3 length: 18 amino acids. Here the CDR3 reads CSARGGLAGDRAYNEQFF. The CDR3 bases are TGCAGTGCTAGAGGCGGACTAGCGGGAGATCGGGCCTACAATGAGCAGTTCTTC.

The J gene is TRBJ1-5, the V gene TRBV4-2; no clear D. This CDR3 region has 17 residues. V was shortened by 4 bases and J by 1 base, with 17 bases between the two germline ends. From germline, CDR1 is LGHNA and CDR2 YNFKEQ. CDR3 DNA sequence: TGTGCCAGCAGCCCTGAAGAACAAACGGGAAGCAATCAGCCCCAGCATTTT. Translated, it gives CASSPEEQTGSNQPQHF.

There are a few counts of this clonotype. This chain joins TRBV12-3 or TRBV12-4 and TRBJ2-1, with D perhaps matching TRBD2 (6 bases). The V end was cut by 5 bases, the J end by 10 bases, with 18 bases between. The CDR3 has 14 amino acids. The DNA of the CDR3 is TGTGCCAGCAGTCTAACCAGTCACCGGGAGGAGCAGTTCTTC. Amino acids: CASSLTSHREEQFF.

This clonotype has a count of ten or more. The rearrangement links TRBV20-1 to TRBJ2-3; D is undetermined. Trimming removed 2 bases from V and 2 bases from J, with 11 bases in between. CDR3 length equals 14 residues. Germline V lookup: CDR1 DFQATT, CDR2 SNEGSKA (reference sequence). The CDR3 loop reads CSARSGWYTDTQYF. The CDR3 coding sequence is TGCAGTGCTAGATCGGGCTGGTACACAGATACGCAGTATTTT.

This clonotype was seen repeatedly, ten times or more. The chain couples TRBV5-1 to TRBJ2-1, with D perhaps matching TRBD2 (6 bases). V was pared by 0 bases and J by 5 bases, with 12 bases between. Germline assignment: CDR1 SGHRS and CDR2 YFSETQ. This CDR3 has 15 residues. CDR3: CASSLGAGNDNEQFF. The CDR3 bases are TGCGCCAGCAGCTTGGGGGCGGGAAACGACAATGAGCAGTTCTTC.

In its sample, this clonotype was seen many times. This sequence joins TRBV7-2 and TRBJ2-1; TRBD2 is a possible D gene (6 bases). The CDR3 has 18 amino acids. Trimming stripped 5 bases from V and 4 bases from J, with 24 bases between. Germline V gene data show CDR1 as SGHTA and CDR2 as FQGNSA. The chain's CDR3 is CASSHPLADLTRYNEQFF. For the CDR3, the DNA is TGTGCCAGCAGCCATCCATTAGCGGACCTTACAAGATACAATGAGCAGTTCTTC.

This chain joins TRBV30 and TRBJ2-7; 8 bases line up with TRBD1. Germline loops: CDR1 GTSNPN, CDR2 SVGIG (reference sequence). Trimming took 3 bases from V and 5 from J; bases not matched to a gene: 6. This CDR3 has 13 residues. CDR3 sequence: CAWSRRGPDEQYF. The CDR3 nucleotides are TGTGCCTGGAGCCGCAGGGGGCCAGACGAGCAGTACTTC.

This clonotype has ten or more counts. The chain has TRBV29-1 and TRBJ2-7, with D possibly TRBD2 on 6 matching bases. Looked up from germline, CDR1 is SQVTM and CDR2 is ANQGSEA. Between the trimmed V and J ends, which lost 5 bases and 3 bases, there was a span of 11 bases. This CDR3 region has 12 residues. CDR3 nucleotides: TGCAGCGTTTCTGGGGGGAACTACGAGCAGTACTTC. Its translation is CSVSGGNYEQYF.

V usage is TRBV6-5 and J usage is TRBJ2-7; D not certain. Trimming cost V 2 bases and J 2 bases, with 19 bases left between them. This CDR3 region has 17 residues. Germline CDR1 MNHEY, CDR2 SVGAGI. The CDR3 region has the DNA TGTGCCAGCAGTTACAGTTACCTCGAAGGAAGTACCTACGAGCAGTACTTC. It yields the protein CASSYSYLEGSTYEQYF.

This clonotype has just a few counts. The rearrangement links TRBV29-1 to TRBJ1-4, with 10 bases that match TRBD1. The CDR3 runs to 17 residues. Germline lookup yields CDR1 SQVTM and CDR2 ANQGSEA. V trimming: 4 bases; J trimming: 4 bases; junction bases outside the gene matches: 12. The CDR3 DNA is TGCAGCGTTGCGGGGTCGACAGGGGGCTTGGTTAATGAAAAACTGTTTTTT. Translating it yields CSVAGSTGGLVNEKLFF.

This clonotype showed up many times. This sequence joins TRBV28 and TRBJ2-1; the match to TRBD1 covers 8 bases. Per germline, CDR1 MDHEN and CDR2 SYDVKM. J gave up 12 bases and V 4 bases, and 8 bases lay outside the gene matches. This CDR3 region has 13 residues. This CDR3 reads CASSSLTGTGQFF. The CDR3 nucleotides read TGTGCCAGCAGTTCCCTCACCGGGACAGGGCAGTTCTTC.

V and J are TRBV5-1 and TRBJ2-6; 7 bases agree with TRBD1. The V segment lost 10 bases and the J segment 3 bases; nucleotides outside the gene matches: 10. Per the germline V gene, CDR1 is SGHRS and CDR2 is YFSETQ. CDR3 length: 15 amino acids. CDR3 sequence reads: CASGRGQGGANVLTF. In nucleotides, the CDR3 is TGCGCCTCCGGAAGGGGGCAGGGTGGGGCCAACGTCCTGACTTTC.

This clonotype was seen at least ten times. This chain uses TRBV15 with TRBJ2-7; TRBD1 or TRBD2 may be the D gene (5 bases each). Trimming cost V 6 bases and J 3 bases, with 12 bases left between them. The CDR3 is 13 amino acids. Germline V lookup: CDR1 LNHNV, CDR2 YYDKDF (reference sequence). The CDR3 sequence is CATSPGRIYEQYF. CDR3 DNA sequence: TGTGCCACCAGTCCGGGACGGATCTACGAGCAGTACTTC.

V gene TRBV27 combines with J gene TRBJ1-6; D is uncertain. CDR3 length: 18 residues. Germline V gene lookup returns CDR1 MNHEY and CDR2 SMNVEV (reference sequence). V was clipped by 0 bases and J by 4 bases, with 16 bases between them. This CDR3 reads CASSLSHLFGDYNSPLHF. The CDR3, as DNA: TGTGCCAGCAGTTTATCGCATCTCTTTGGGGATTATAATTCACCCCTCCACTTT.

This chain links TRBV19 with TRBJ1-5; 7 bases are shared with TRBD1. CDR1 and CDR2 from the germline V gene are LNHDA and SQIVND (reference sequence). The CDR3 loop spans 15 amino acids. J gave up 1 base and V 7 bases, and 7 bases lay outside the gene matches. CDR3: CASMRGLISNQPQHF. In DNA form, the CDR3 reads TGTGCCAGTATGAGGGGGCTTATCAGCAATCAGCCCCAGCATTTT.

This clonotype was counted between two and nine times. The V gene is TRBV5-1, the J gene TRBJ2-5; tentatively, D is TRBD2 (6 bases). The V end lost 0 bases, the J end lost 5 bases, and 14 bases lay between the germline ends. Germline lookup yields CDR1 SGHRS and CDR2 YFSETQ. The CDR3 is 15 residues long. CDR3 bases: TGCGCCAGCAGCTTGGGGCCCGGGAGTGAGGAGACCCAGTACTTC. It yields the protein CASSLGPGSEETQYF.

The table lists this clonotype with many counts. The V gene is TRBV5-1, the J gene TRBJ1-1, with a possible D match to TRBD1 (5 bases). The CDR3 totals 14 residues. Germline lookup yields CDR1 SGHRS and CDR2 YFSETQ. Trimming took off 4 bases at V and 4 bases at J, with 14 bases between the two ends. This chain's CDR3 is CASSRGEGFTEAFF. CDR3 nucleotide sequence: TGCGCCAGCAGCCGAGGGGAGGGATTCACTGAAGCTTTCTTT.

The CDR3 nucleotides read TGTGCCAGTAGTGGCCTAGCGGGAATAGATACGCAGTATTTT. Its protein is CASSGLAGIDTQYF. V and J are TRBV19 and TRBJ2-3; 9 positions match TRBD2. The germline gives CDR1 LNHDA, CDR2 SQIVND (reference sequence). V trimming: 5 bases; J trimming: 5 bases; junction bases outside the gene matches: 5. There are 14 residues in the CDR3.

V usage is TRBV5-6 and J usage is TRBJ2-2; no definite D call. This CDR3 is built from 13 residues. Per germline, CDR1 SGHDT and CDR2 YYEEEE. Trimming stripped 4 bases from V and 6 bases from J, with 10 bases between. CDR3 in amino acids: CASSRTHAGELFF. CDR3 DNA sequence: TGTGCCAGCAGCCGGACCCACGCCGGGGAGCTGTTTTTT.

This clonotype was seen at least ten times. The chain uses TRBV2 and TRBJ2-1; no firm D call. The CDR3 spans 10 residues. Looked up from germline, CDR1 is SNHLY and CDR2 is FYNNEI. V lost 7 bases, J lost 10 bases, and 8 bases lay in between. The CDR3 nucleotides read TGTGCCAGCACTCCCGGGGAGCAGTTCTTC. This translates into CASTPGEQFF.

V and J are TRBV19 and TRBJ1-2; 9 bases agree with TRBD1. The CDR3 length is 13 residues. The germline CDR1 and CDR2 sequences are LNHDA and SQIVND (reference sequence). V lost 4 bases and J lost 6; bases outside the gene matches: 3. The CDR3 sequence is CASSTTGGDGYTF. CDR3 nucleotides: TGTGCCAGTAGTACGACAGGGGGAGATGGCTACACCTTC. The variable domain in full, completed from reference TRBV19 and TRBJ1-2, reads DGGITQSPKYLFRKEGQNVTLSCEQNLNHDAMYWYRQDPGQGLRLIYYSQIVNDFQKGDIAEGYSVSREKKESFPLTVTSAQKNPTAFYLCASSTTGGDGYTFGSGTRLTVV.

There are a few counts of this clonotype. With a much larger clone just one base away, this may be a read error. The V gene is TRBV7-2, the J gene TRBJ2-1; 9 nucleotides line up with TRBD2. With V trimmed by 7 bases and J by 5 bases, 12 bases remained unmatched. Germline V CDR1 and CDR2: SGHTA, FQGNSA. The CDR3 has 16 residues. The CDR3 DNA sequence: TGTGCCAGCACTCGACCCGAGACTAGCGGAGACAATGAGCAGTTCTTC. Its protein is CASTRPETSGDNEQFF.

V and J are TRBV11-3 and TRBJ2-1, with 10 bases that match TRBD1. This CDR3 comprises 21 residues. In germline, CDR1 is SGHNT, CDR2 YENEEA. The V and J ends lost 5 bases and 5 bases, in that order; junction bases with no gene match: 24. DNA for the CDR3: TGTGCCAGCAGCCCTCCGGGCCATAACATTGTGGGGACAGGGGCTAACAATGAGCAGTTCTTC. Amino acid sequence: CASSPPGHNIVGTGANNEQFF.

The chain joins TRBV12-5 to TRBJ1-2; 10 bases are shared with TRBD1. This CDR3 has 15 residues. Germline V gene data show CDR1 as LGHNT and CDR2 as FRNRAP. The V gene end was trimmed by 0 bases and the J gene end by 6 bases; junction bases not matched to a gene: 4. In nucleotides, the CDR3 is TGTGCTAGTGGTTTGGTGCCCGGGACAGGGGATGGCTACACCTTC. Its protein is CASGLVPGTGDGYTF.

This clonotype was counted a few times. This rearrangement joins TRBV29-1 to TRBJ2-7; D remains unclear. The length of the CDR3 is 12 residues. CDR1 and CDR2 from the germline V gene are SQVTM and ANQGSEA. Trimming pared 4 bases from V and 4 bases from J, leaving 11 bases between. The CDR3 spells CSVVGAGYEQYF. CDR3 DNA sequence: TGCAGCGTTGTCGGTGCCGGATACGAGCAGTACTTC.

This clonotype was found a few times. V and J are TRBV24-1 and TRBJ2-3, with no clear D. The ends were cut back, 0 bases at V and 2 bases at J, with 2 bases in the middle. The CDR3 spans 13 residues. The germline gives CDR1 KGHDR, CDR2 SFDVKD. This chain's CDR3 is CATSDLHTDTQYF. In DNA, the CDR3 is TGTGCCACCAGTGATTTGCACACAGATACGCAGTATTTT.